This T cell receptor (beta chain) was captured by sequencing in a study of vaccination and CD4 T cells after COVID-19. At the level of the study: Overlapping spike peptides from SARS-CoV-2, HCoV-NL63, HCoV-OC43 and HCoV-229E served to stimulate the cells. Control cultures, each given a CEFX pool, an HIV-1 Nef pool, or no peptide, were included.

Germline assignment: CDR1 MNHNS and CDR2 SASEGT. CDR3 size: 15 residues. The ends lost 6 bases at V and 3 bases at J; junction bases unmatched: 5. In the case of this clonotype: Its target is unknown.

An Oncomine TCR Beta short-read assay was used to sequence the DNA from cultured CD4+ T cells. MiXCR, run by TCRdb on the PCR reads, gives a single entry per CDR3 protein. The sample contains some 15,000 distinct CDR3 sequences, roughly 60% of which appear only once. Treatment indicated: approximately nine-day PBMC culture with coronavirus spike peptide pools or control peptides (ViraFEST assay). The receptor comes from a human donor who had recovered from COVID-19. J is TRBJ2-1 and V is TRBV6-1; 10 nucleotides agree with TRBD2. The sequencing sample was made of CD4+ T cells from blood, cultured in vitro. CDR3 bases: TGTGCCAGCAGCGTAACTAGCGGGGACTACAATGAGCAGTTCTTC. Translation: CASSVTSGDYNEQFF.